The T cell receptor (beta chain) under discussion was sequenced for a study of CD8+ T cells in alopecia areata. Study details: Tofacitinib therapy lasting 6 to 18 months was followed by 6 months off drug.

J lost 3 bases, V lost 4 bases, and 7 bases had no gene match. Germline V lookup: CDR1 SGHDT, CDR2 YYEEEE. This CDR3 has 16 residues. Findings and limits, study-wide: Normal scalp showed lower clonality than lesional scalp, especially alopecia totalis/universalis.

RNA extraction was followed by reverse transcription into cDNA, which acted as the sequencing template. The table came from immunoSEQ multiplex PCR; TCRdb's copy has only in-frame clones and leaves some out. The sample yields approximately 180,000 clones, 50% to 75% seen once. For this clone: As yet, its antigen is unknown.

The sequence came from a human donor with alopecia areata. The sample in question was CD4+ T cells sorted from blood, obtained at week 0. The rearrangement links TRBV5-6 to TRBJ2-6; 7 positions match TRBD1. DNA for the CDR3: TGTGCCAGCAGCCGCAGGGGGTTCGGTGGGGCCAACGTCCTGACTTTC. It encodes CASSRRGFGGANVLTF.